Below, 18 T cell receptor beta chains from the same sample are listed, as sequenced in a study of PD-1 blockade in classical Hodgkin lymphoma. Sequenced by immunoSEQ multiplex PCR; TCRdb stores in-frame clones only, minus some. The table has about 90,000 clones, about nine tenths seen once. Each of the patients experienced relapse following autologous stem cell transplantation, and their brentuximab vedotin exposure differed. This specimen consisted of peripheral blood mononuclear cells (PBMCs), obtained before the second cycle of nivolumab. The source is a human donor with classical Hodgkin lymphoma.

The rearrangement joins TRBV30 to TRBJ2-5; D is perhaps TRBD1 or TRBD2 (5 bases each). CDR1 and CDR2 from the germline V gene are GTSNPN and SVGIG (reference sequence). This CDR3 has 14 residues. The ends were cut back, 0 bases at V and 7 bases at J, with 15 bases in the middle. CDR3 in amino acids: CAWSVRGARGTQYF. The CDR3 DNA reads as TGTGCCTGGAGTGTCCGAGGGGCCCGAGGGACCCAGTACTTC.

This clone was seen just once. This chain connects TRBV7-8 to TRBJ2-7, with 7 bases that match TRBD1. This CDR3 is built from 15 residues. Trimming cost V 2 bases and J 3 bases; bases outside gene matches: 7. Germline CDR1 reads SGHVS; CDR2 reads FQNEAQ. CDR3 nucleotide sequence: TGTGCCAGCAGCTTATCGGGTCAGGGGGTCTACGAGCAGTACTTC. Its protein is CASSLSGQGVYEQYF.

The chain combines TRBV11-2 with TRBJ2-3; D perhaps matches TRBD1 (6 bases). The germline V gene has CDR1 SGHAT and CDR2 FQNNGV. Trimming stripped 1 base from V and 1 base from J, with 6 bases between. CDR3 length: 14 residues. This CDR3 reads CASSLAGGTDTQYF. The CDR3 bases are TGTGCCAGCAGCTTAGCAGGGGGCACAGATACGCAGTATTTT.

The chain has TRBV28 and TRBJ1-2; D ambiguous. Germline CDR1 reads MDHEN; CDR2 reads SYDVKM. The CDR3 covers 13 residues. V shed 4 bases and J shed 3 bases, with 9 bases lying between them. CDR3 sequence reads: CASSSIRDYGYTF. The CDR3 region has the DNA TGTGCCAGCAGTTCGATCCGCGACTATGGCTACACCTTC.

The CDR3 nucleotides read TGTGCCAGCAGCACACCGGGACTAGCAGGGGCAGATACGCAGTATTTT. Its protein is CASSTPGLAGADTQYF. The rearrangement uses TRBV9 and TRBJ2-3; 9 positions match TRBD2. This CDR3 is 16 amino acids long. Looked up from germline, CDR1 is SGDLS and CDR2 is YYNGEE. Losses at the gene ends were 4 bases for V and 4 bases for J; bases not matched to a gene: 10.

The chain couples TRBV28 to TRBJ1-1, with D hard to call. The CDR3 has 15 residues. Germline CDR1 MDHEN, CDR2 SYDVKM. Trimming shortened V by 6 bases and J by 2 bases, and 16 bases separated the two germline ends. The CDR3 sequence is CASSPAGWGNTEAFF. For the CDR3, the DNA is TGTGCCAGCAGCCCAGCGGGCTGGGGAAACACTGAAGCTTTCTTT.

J is TRBJ2-4 and V is TRBV27; D not resolved. Trimming shortened V by 5 bases and J by 5 bases, and 16 bases separated the two germline ends. This CDR3 has 15 amino acids. Germline loops: CDR1 MNHEY, CDR2 SMNVEV (reference sequence). The CDR3 sequence is CASSPRWLWENIQYF. CDR3 coding DNA: TGTGCCAGCAGTCCGCGGTGGCTCTGGGAAAACATTCAGTACTTC.

This sequence joins TRBV9 and TRBJ2-2; TRBD1 matches 7 bases. The germline V gene has CDR1 SGDLS and CDR2 YYNGEE. Trimming at V came to 4 bases and at J to 5 bases, leaving 5 bases not matched to a gene. The CDR3 sequence is 14 residues long. CDR3 region: CASSIRTGTGELFF. The CDR3 bases are TGTGCCAGCAGCATCCGGACAGGAACCGGGGAGCTGTTTTTT.

V usage is TRBV5-8 and J usage is TRBJ2-1; 11 bases map to TRBD2. J was trimmed by 1 base and V by 5 bases; bases with no gene match: 5. Germline V gives CDR1 SGHTS, CDR2 YDEGEE. The CDR3 is 16 amino acids. CDR3 sequence: CASRNSGRGSYNEQFF. CDR3 coding DNA: TGTGCCAGCAGAAATAGCGGGAGGGGATCCTACAATGAGCAGTTCTTC.

The V and J genes are TRBV5-4 and TRBJ2-6, with D hard to call. In germline, CDR1 is SGHNT, CDR2 YYREEE (reference sequence). V was clipped by 0 bases and J by 2 bases, with 18 bases between them. There are 19 residues in the CDR3. In nucleotides, the CDR3 is TGTGCCAGCAGCTTGGACCCCTGGGCAGGTCCTACTGGGGCCAACGTCCTGACTTTC. It is translated as CASSLDPWAGPTGANVLTF. Looking up the rest from reference TRBV5-4 and TRBJ2-6 gives the full variable domain: ETGVTQSPTHLIKTRGQQVTLRCSSQSGHNTVSWYQQALGQGPQFIFQYYREEENGRGNFPPRFSGLQFPNYSSELNVNALELDDSALYLCASSLDPWAGPTGANVLTFGAGSRLTVL.

The chain employs TRBV28 and TRBJ2-7; perhaps D is TRBD1 or TRBD2 (5 bases each). Trimming pared 8 bases from V and 3 bases from J, leaving 11 bases between. Looked up from germline, CDR1 is MDHEN and CDR2 is SYDVKM. The CDR3 is 12 amino acids. This chain's CDR3 is CASGGEYYEQYF. The DNA of the CDR3 is TGTGCCAGCGGGGGAGAGTACTACGAGCAGTACTTC.

This clone was seen once. The chain joins TRBV11-3 to TRBJ2-5; possibly TRBD1 for D (5 bases). Germline lookup yields CDR1 SGHNT and CDR2 YENEEA. This CDR3 is 13 amino acids long. V shed 5 bases and J shed 10 bases, with 17 bases lying between them. The CDR3 sequence is CASSPPDKSGQYF. CDR3 in DNA: TGTGCCAGCAGCCCCCCGGACAAATCGGGCCAGTACTTC.

This sequence joins TRBV2 and TRBJ2-4; 8 bases align to TRBD2. The J segment lost 3 bases and the V segment lost 8 bases, leaving 6 bases of the junction unmatched. This CDR3 is 14 amino acids long. Germline V gene data show CDR1 as SNHLY and CDR2 as FYNNEI. CDR3 in amino acids: CASSRGVGKNIQYF. DNA of the CDR3: TGTGCCAGCTCGCGGGGGGTAGGCAAAAACATTCAGTACTTC.

The rearrangement uses TRBV6-6 and TRBJ2-7; D not certain. Germline values: CDR1 MNHNY, CDR2 SVGAGI (reference sequence). Trimming cost V 2 bases and J 0 bases, with 8 bases left between them. This CDR3 is 14 amino acids long. CDR3 region: CASSYQDRSYEQYF. Here the CDR3 DNA reads TGTGCCAGCAGTTACCAGGACCGCTCCTACGAGCAGTACTTC.

The V call is TRBV27, the J call TRBJ1-3; the match to TRBD1 covers 9 bases. Germline CDR1 and CDR2: MNHEY and SMNVEV (reference sequence). Trimming at V came to 6 bases and at J to 2 bases, leaving 11 bases not matched to a gene. This CDR3 contains 17 residues. CDR3 sequence (DNA): TGTGCCAGCAGGCTTTCCGGGACAGGGTCACCTGGAAACACCATATATTTT. It encodes CASRLSGTGSPGNTIYF.

This clone was seen a single time. This chain links TRBV7-8 with TRBJ2-4; 14 nucleotides line up with TRBD2. This CDR3 comprises 20 residues. Germline assignment: CDR1 SGHVS and CDR2 FQNEAQ. V lost 2 bases to trimming and J lost 2 bases; unmatched junction nucleotides: 11. CDR3: CASSLFRLAGGGGSKNIQYF. The CDR3, as DNA: TGTGCCAGCAGCTTATTTCGACTAGCGGGAGGGGGCGGTTCCAAAAACATTCAGTACTTC.

The rearrangement joins TRBV23-1 to TRBJ2-2; D is unresolved. TRBV23-1 is classed as an ORF, of uncertain function. Deletions cut 1 base from V and 1 base from J, with 7 bases between. There are 15 residues in the CDR3. CDR3 residues: CASSQWLLNTGELFF. DNA of the CDR3: TGCGCCAGCAGTCAATGGTTACTGAACACCGGGGAGCTGTTTTTT.

The V gene is TRBV6-1, the J gene TRBJ2-7, with 10 positions matching TRBD1. Germline V CDR1 and CDR2: MNHNS, SASEGT. This CDR3 contains 15 residues. J lost 2 bases, V lost 1 base, and 2 bases had no gene match. CDR3 sequence: CASSEGGTGAYEQYF. CDR3 coding DNA: TGTGCCAGCAGTGAAGGAGGGACAGGGGCCTACGAGCAGTACTTC.